Listed below are T cell receptor beta chains from one sample, sequenced in a study of cytomegalovirus exposure and HLA in healthy donors. The assay was immunoSEQ multiplex PCR, and TCRdb's table has in-frame clones only and misses some. Among 210,000 or so clones, roughly 91% were seen once, and the ten largest hold 1%. Material for sequencing was PBMCs. The receptors come from a woman aged 18 to 35 in good health and CMV-seronegative. Both conserved end residues are part of each CDR3. D genes are given only for firm matches. The size of a clone is reported for some rows only, either as once, few or many, or as a class for expanded clones.

V,D,size,J,DNA,CDR3
TRBV21-1,NA,NA,TRBJ1-6,TGTGCCAGCAGCAAAAAAGGGGGTTTGAATTCACCCCTCCACTTT,CASSKKGGLNSPLHF
TRBV2,NA,NA,TRBJ2-7,TGTGCCAGCAGGGGAGAAAACTACGAGCAGTACTTC,CASRGENYEQYF
TRBV23-1,TRBD1,NA,TRBJ2-7,TGCGCCAGCAGTCGTACCGGGACAGGTCGATACGAGCAGTACTTC,CASSRTGTGRYEQYF
TRBV7-9,NA,NA,TRBJ2-2,TGTGCCAGCAGCCCAGACACCGGGGAGCTGTTTTTT,CASSPDTGELFF
TRBV6-5,TRBD1,NA,TRBJ2-7,TGTGCCAGCAGTTACTTCACAGGGGACTACGAGCAGTACTTC,CASSYFTGDYEQYF
TRBV6-5,NA,few,TRBJ1-2,TGTGCCAGCAGTTACTCGATTGAGGGCGGATATGGCTACACCTTC,CASSYSIEGGYGYTF
TRBV7-2,TRBD1,once,TRBJ1-2,TGTGCCAGCAGCTTATCCGGGACAGGGAGTAACTATGGCTACACCTTC,CASSLSGTGSNYGYTF
TRBV5-1,NA,NA,TRBJ2-5,TGCGCCAGCAAGGCGGAAGAGACCCAGTACTTC,CASKAEETQYF
TRBV7-9,NA,few,TRBJ2-3,TGTTCCAGCAGCTTAGACGGGGATACGCAGTATTTT,CSSSLDGDTQYF
TRBV4-1,NA,NA,TRBJ2-1,TGCGCCAGCAGCCAAGGTTCCCCATACAATGAGCAGTTCTTC,CASSQGSPYNEQFF
TRBV19,TRBD1,NA,TRBJ2-5,TGTGCCAGTAGTCGCCGAGGACAGGGGGCGCGGAGTGGCGAGACCCAGTACTTC,CASSRRGQGARSGETQYF
TRBV7-9,NA,NA,TRBJ2-7,TGTGCCAGCAGAGCCCGGGACTCTATAGGCAAGCAGTACTTC,CASRARDSIGKQYF
TRBV11-2,NA,NA,TRBJ1-1,TGTGCCAGCAGTGATAGTTCATTGAACACTGAAGCTTTCTTT,CASSDSSLNTEAFF
TRBV9,TRBD1,NA,TRBJ2-7,TGTGCCAGCAGCGCGAGATGGGGGACAGGGTACTACGAGCAGTACTTC,CASSARWGTGYYEQYF
TRBV30,TRBD2,NA,TRBJ2-1,TGTGCCTGGAGTTCGGGGACTAGCGATGTACGGGAGCAGTTCTTC,CAWSSGTSDVREQFF
TRBV7-6,TRBD1,NA,TRBJ2-1,TGTGCCAGCAGCCAATGGACAGGGGGCGCCTACAATGAGCAGTTCTTC,CASSQWTGGAYNEQFF
TRBV6-5,NA,NA,TRBJ2-7,TGTGCCAGCAGTTACTCGCAGGGTAGCTACGAGCAGTACTTC,CASSYSQGSYEQYF
TRBV6-6,NA,NA,TRBJ2-7,TGTGCCAGCAGTTACCAGTCGAGAGGGCCCTACGAGCAGTACTTC,CASSYQSRGPYEQYF
TRBV10-3,TRBD1,NA,TRBJ2-5,TGTGCCATCAGTAGGCGACGAAGGGGGCCTCAAGAGACCCAGTACTTC,CAISRRRRGPQETQYF
TRBV18,TRBD2,few,TRBJ2-7,TGTGCCAGCTCACCCCCACTAGCGGGCTCCTACGAGCAGTACTTC,CASSPPLAGSYEQYF
TRBV27,NA,NA,TRBJ1-1,TGTGCCAGCAGTTTAGGTACATCGTACACTGAAGCTTTCTTT,CASSLGTSYTEAFF
TRBV19,NA,NA,TRBJ2-1,TGTGCCAGTAGTATGAATAGGGGTAGCGGTGAAGAGCAGTTCTTC,CASSMNRGSGEEQFF
TRBV27,TRBD2,NA,TRBJ2-7,TGTGCCAGCAGTTATGGGGGGAGGGCCTACGAGCAGTACTTC,CASSYGGRAYEQYF
TRBV2,TRBD1,NA,TRBJ2-4,TGTGCCAGCTCCATCGAGACAGGGGGCTATCAGTACTTC,CASSIETGGYQYF
TRBV7-9,TRBD2,NA,TRBJ2-7,TGTGCCAGCAGCTTATACGGCGGGAGGGCATACGAGCAGTACTTC,CASSLYGGRAYEQYF
TRBV27,TRBD1,NA,TRBJ2-3,TGTGCCAGCAGTCCGGACAGGGTAGCAGATACGCAGTATTTT,CASSPDRVADTQYF
TRBV18,NA,NA,TRBJ2-1,TGTGCCAGCTCAATTCAGGGATCGGATGAGCAGTTCTTC,CASSIQGSDEQFF
TRBV6-5,TRBD1,NA,TRBJ1-5,TGTGCCAGCAGCAAGGGGGCGCCGGGTCAGCCCCAGCATTTT,CASSKGAPGQPQHF
TRBV14,TRBD1,NA,TRBJ2-2,TGTGCCAGCAGCCAAGGGACAGGGGGCTTCGGGGAGCTGTTTTTT,CASSQGTGGFGELFF
TRBV27,TRBD1,NA,TRBJ1-3,TGTGCCAGCAGTCCGCGACAGGGCGCCGGAAACACCATATATTTT,CASSPRQGAGNTIYF
TRBV19,TRBD1,NA,TRBJ1-4,TGTGCCAGTAGTCCGACAGGGACACCTGAAAAACTGTTTTTT,CASSPTGTPEKLFF
TRBV5-1,NA,NA,TRBJ1-2,TGCGCCAGCAGCTTGGTTTGGCACAGTAATCACTATGGCTACACCTTC,CASSLVWHSNHYGYTF
TRBV7-6,TRBD1,NA,TRBJ1-5,TGTGCCAGCAGCTTAGGGACAGGGGGCGGAGATCAGCCCCAGCATTTT,CASSLGTGGGDQPQHF
TRBV19,NA,NA,TRBJ2-2,TGTGCCAGTAGTATGGCAGGGTTCGCCGGGGAGCTGTTTTTT,CASSMAGFAGELFF
TRBV6-5,NA,NA,TRBJ1-1,TGTGTTAGCGTTGGAGACGGGAACAACACTGAAGCTTTCTTT,CVSVGDGNNTEAFF
TRBV5-1,NA,NA,TRBJ2-3,TGCGCCAGCAGTCTAGACTCCGGCACAGATACGCAGTATTTT,CASSLDSGTDTQYF
TRBV7-3,TRBD2,NA,TRBJ2-1,TGTGCCAGCAGCAGGGACGGACCCACTAGCGGGAGGCACTACAATGAGCAGTTCTTC,CASSRDGPTSGRHYNEQFF
TRBV7-9,NA,NA,TRBJ1-2,TGTGCCAGCAGCTTACAGCGCAGTGAGGGCTACACCTTC,CASSLQRSEGYTF
TRBV10-3,TRBD2,once,TRBJ2-1,TGTGCCATCAGTCCTAGCGGGGGACACTACAATGAGCAGTTCTTC,CAISPSGGHYNEQFF